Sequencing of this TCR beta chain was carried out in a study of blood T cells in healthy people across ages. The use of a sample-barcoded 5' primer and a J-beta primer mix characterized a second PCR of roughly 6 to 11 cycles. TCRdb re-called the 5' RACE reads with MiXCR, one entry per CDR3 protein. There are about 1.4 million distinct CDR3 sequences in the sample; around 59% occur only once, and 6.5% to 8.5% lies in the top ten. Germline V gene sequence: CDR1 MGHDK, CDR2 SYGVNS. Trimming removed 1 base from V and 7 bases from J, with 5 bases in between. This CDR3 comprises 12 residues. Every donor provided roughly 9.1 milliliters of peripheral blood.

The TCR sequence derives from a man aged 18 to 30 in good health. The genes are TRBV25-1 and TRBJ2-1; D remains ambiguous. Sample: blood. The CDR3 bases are TGTGCCAGCAGTGAATTAGGGAATGAGCAGTTCTTC. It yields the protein CASSELGNEQFF. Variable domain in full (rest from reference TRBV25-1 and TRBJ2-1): EADIYQTPRYLVIGTGKKITLECSQTMGHDKMYWYQQDPGMELHLIHYSYGVNSTEKGDLSSESTVSRIRTEHFPLTLESARPSHTSQYLCASSELGNEQFFGPGTRLTVL.